Shown below are 26 T cell receptor beta chains from a single sample sequenced in a study of blood T cell repertoires in COVID-19. Assay: immunoSEQ multiplex PCR; the TCRdb copy retains only in-frame clones and omits some. The table includes approximately 150,000 clones, roughly 85% detected once. Specimen: peripheral blood. The receptor set was obtained from a human donor in a cohort sampled during active COVID-19.

The chain combines TRBV20-1 with TRBJ1-4, with 7 bases that match TRBD1. Unmatched junction bases numbered 7, after V lost 3 bases and J lost 3 bases. Germline values: CDR1 DFQATT, CDR2 SNEGSKA (reference sequence). The CDR3 extends over 15 amino acids. The CDR3 is CSASWGTASNEKLFF. In DNA, the CDR3 is TGCAGTGCTAGTTGGGGGACAGCCTCTAATGAAAAACTGTTTTTT.

This chain connects TRBV2 to TRBJ2-7; D is possibly TRBD1 (6 bases). Germline V lookup: CDR1 SNHLY, CDR2 FYNNEI. V lost 6 bases and J 5 bases, leaving 20 bases between the germline ends. There are 15 residues in the CDR3. The CDR3 DNA is TGTGCCAGCAGGACCCCAGGGGCTTTGGTCAACGAGCAGTACTTC. The encoded protein is CASRTPGALVNEQYF.

The chain combines TRBV19 with TRBJ1-2; 7 bases are shared with TRBD1. V was clipped by 9 bases and J by 4 bases; unmatched bases: 8. CDR1 is LNHDA, CDR2 SQIVND, per germline (reference sequence). There are 13 residues in the CDR3. Here the CDR3 reads CASQTTGFYGYTF. The CDR3 nucleotides are TGTGCCAGCCAAACGACAGGGTTCTATGGCTACACCTTC.

The chain links TRBV27 to TRBJ2-1, with 7 bases identical to TRBD1. In germline, CDR1 is MNHEY, CDR2 SMNVEV (reference sequence). Trimming at V came to 5 bases and at J to 0 bases, leaving 19 bases not matched to a gene. CDR3 size: 20 residues. In DNA form, the CDR3 reads TGTGCCAGCAGTACAAAAGGACAGGCCCACTTATCGAGCTCCTACAATGAGCAGTTCTTC. Amino acid sequence: CASSTKGQAHLSSSYNEQFF.

V usage is TRBV20-1 and J usage is TRBJ2-7; D is ambiguous. The V gene lost 5 bases and the J gene lost 0 bases, with 5 bases spanning the gap. There are 11 residues in the CDR3. Germline assignment: CDR1 DFQATT and CDR2 SNEGSKA (reference sequence). The DNA for the CDR3 is TGCAGTGCTGCTATCTCCTACGAGCAGTACTTC. Protein sequence: CSAAISYEQYF.

The chain is built from TRBV28 and TRBJ1-2, with a possible D match to TRBD1 (5 bases). V lost 4 bases to trimming and J lost 0 bases, with 12 bases between them. This CDR3 is 15 amino acids long. The germline CDR1 and CDR2 sequences are MDHEN and SYDVKM. The CDR3, as DNA: TGTGCCAGCAGTTCCTCTTGGGGCGCTAACTATGGCTACACCTTC. Translating gives CASSSSWGANYGYTF.

The chain links TRBV19 to TRBJ2-7, with TRBD1 matching 10 bases. Germline loops: CDR1 LNHDA, CDR2 SQIVND (reference sequence). The V and J ends lost 3 bases and 5 bases, in that order; junction bases with no gene match: 7. The CDR3 is 15 amino acids. The CDR3 sequence: CASSIQTGGYHEQYF. In DNA, the CDR3 is TGTGCCAGTAGTATCCAGACAGGGGGCTACCACGAGCAGTACTTC.

The chain joins TRBV20-1 to TRBJ1-2; D might be TRBD1 (6 bases). The germline V and J ends were trimmed by 3 bases and 4 bases, with 12 bases remaining between them. Germline V CDR1 and CDR2: DFQATT, SNEGSKA (reference sequence). This CDR3 is built from 13 residues. The CDR3 loop is CSASWGGGYGYTF. The CDR3, as DNA: TGCAGTGCTAGTTGGGGAGGGGGCTATGGCTACACCTTC.

J is TRBJ2-5 and V is TRBV28, with D tentatively TRBD1 (5 bases). Germline assignment: CDR1 MDHEN and CDR2 SYDVKM. There are 12 residues in the CDR3. V gave up 5 bases and J gave up 4 bases, with 8 bases separating them. CDR3 residues: CASSIRGETQYF. CDR3 bases: TGTGCCAGCAGTATAAGGGGAGAGACCCAGTACTTC.

The chain is built from TRBV29-1 and TRBJ2-7; D is ambiguous. From germline, CDR1 is SQVTM and CDR2 ANQGSEA. With 4 bases removed from V and 0 bases from J, the gap between germline ends came to 10 bases. The CDR3 is 13 residues long. The CDR3 sequence: CSVAYLSSYEQYF. The CDR3 region has the DNA TGCAGCGTTGCTTACCTAAGCTCCTACGAGCAGTACTTC.

The V call is TRBV6-5, the J call TRBJ2-1, with D possibly matching TRBD2 (6 bases). This CDR3 spans 13 amino acids. The germline V gene encodes CDR1 MNHEY and CDR2 SVGAGI. Trimming left V 10 bases short and J 5 bases short, with 15 bases between. CDR3 in amino acids: CAITGTGNNEQFF. CDR3 bases: TGTGCCATTACCGGGACTGGAAACAATGAGCAGTTCTTC.

This chain joins TRBV28 and TRBJ1-5; D possibly corresponds to TRBD1 (6 bases). V was shortened by 2 bases and J by 6 bases, with 17 bases between the two germline ends. Per the germline V gene, CDR1 is MDHEN and CDR2 is SYDVKM. The CDR3 is 16 amino acids. The CDR3 region has the DNA TGTGCCAGCAGTTTACTCTTGACAAGGGGGTTTCAGCCCCAGCATTTT. Residues: CASSLLLTRGFQPQHF.

V and J are TRBV6-5 and TRBJ1-3, with D uncertain. The germline gives CDR1 MNHEY, CDR2 SVGAGI. V lost 7 bases and J lost 4, with 11 bases in between. The CDR3 covers 13 residues. In DNA form, the CDR3 reads TGTGCCAGCAAGTTAACGGGGGGAAACACCATATATTTT. Its protein is CASKLTGGNTIYF.

This clone was seen once. The chain links TRBV28 to TRBJ1-1; D might be TRBD1 (6 bases). CDR3 length equals 15 residues. With 6 bases removed from V and 0 bases from J, the gap between germline ends came to 14 bases. Germline CDR1 MDHEN, CDR2 SYDVKM. The CDR3 region is CASSSHGQLNTEAFF. The DNA of the CDR3 is TGTGCCAGCAGCTCTCATGGACAGTTGAACACTGAAGCTTTCTTT.

The chain is built from TRBV27 and TRBJ2-4, with a weak D call TRBD2 (6 bases). In germline, CDR1 is MNHEY, CDR2 SMNVEV (reference sequence). The CDR3 contains 15 residues. Trimming shortened V by 5 bases and J by 2 bases, and 13 bases separated the two germline ends. The CDR3 DNA reads as TGTGCCAGCAGTGGAGGGGCGGGGTCCAAAAACATTCAGTACTTC. Protein product: CASSGGAGSKNIQYF.

This clone was picked up a small number of times. The rearrangement joins TRBV27 to TRBJ1-2; D unresolved. Germline V lookup: CDR1 MNHEY, CDR2 SMNVEV (reference sequence). This CDR3 is 15 amino acids long. V was clipped by 6 bases and J by 3 bases, with 17 bases between them. The CDR3 coding sequence is TGTGCCAGCAGATCAATAGCCAAAGCCGACTATGGCTACACCTTC. This encodes CASRSIAKADYGYTF.

This chain links TRBV28 with TRBJ1-6, with D perhaps matching TRBD1 (6 bases). V was pared by 8 bases and J by 7 bases, with 18 bases between. CDR3 length equals 15 residues. CDR1 and CDR2 from the germline V gene are MDHEN and SYDVKM. The CDR3, as DNA: TGTGCCAGCTGGGGGCCGGGACGGCAGAATTCACCCCTCCACTTT. It translates to CASWGPGRQNSPLHF.

The rearrangement joins TRBV6-6 to TRBJ1-2; 7 nucleotides line up with TRBD1. J gave up 8 bases and V 0 bases, and 6 bases lay outside the gene matches. The germline V gene has CDR1 MNHNY and CDR2 SVGAGI (reference sequence). The CDR3 runs to 14 residues. CDR3 residues: CASSYSDRLHGYTF. The CDR3 region has the DNA TGTGCCAGCAGTTACTCGGACAGGTTGCACGGCTACACCTTC.

This rearrangement joins TRBV5-6 to TRBJ1-3, with D unclear. The V and J ends lost 3 bases and 1 base respectively, with 5 bases between them. The germline V gene encodes CDR1 SGHDT and CDR2 YYEEEE. CDR3 length equals 13 residues. CDR3 in amino acids: CASSSSSGNTIYF. DNA for the CDR3: TGTGCCAGCAGCTCTTCTTCTGGAAACACCATATATTTT.

The chain recombines TRBV15 with TRBJ1-2, with D possibly being TRBD1 (6 bases). Deletions cut 2 bases from V and 4 bases from J, with 14 bases between. Germline loops: CDR1 LNHNV, CDR2 YYDKDF (reference sequence). The CDR3 consists of 15 residues. CDR3 sequence (DNA): TGTGCCACCAGCAGAATTCAGGGGAACCTCTATGGCTACACCTTC. Protein sequence: CATSRIQGNLYGYTF.

The chain recombines TRBV7-8 with TRBJ1-1; 9 bases align to TRBD1. CDR3 length: 17 amino acids. V trimming: 2 bases; J trimming: 1 base; junction bases outside the gene matches: 8. Germline loops: CDR1 SGHVS, CDR2 FQNEAQ. CDR3: CASSLMVWGQGNTEAFF. CDR3 bases: TGTGCCAGCAGCTTAATGGTTTGGGGACAGGGGAACACTGAAGCTTTCTTT.

The chain employs TRBV6-5 and TRBJ2-2, with D possibly being TRBD1 (6 bases). Trimming pared 6 bases from V and 3 bases from J, leaving 11 bases between. CDR3 length: 14 residues. Looked up from germline, CDR1 is MNHEY and CDR2 is SVGAGI. CDR3 sequence reads: CASSAGTYTGELFF. DNA for the CDR3: TGTGCCAGCAGCGCCGGGACATACACCGGGGAGCTGTTTTTT.

The chain recombines TRBV15 with TRBJ2-7; 9 bases fit TRBD1. Germline-derived CDR1 and CDR2 are LNHNV and YYDKDF (reference sequence). The length of the CDR3 is 15 residues. J lost 1 base, V lost 0 bases, and 1 base had no gene match. CDR3 sequence reads: CATSREGQGSYEQYF. In DNA form, the CDR3 reads TGTGCCACCAGCAGAGAGGGACAGGGTTCCTACGAGCAGTACTTC.

Note on this clone: Other DNA sequences in this specimen translate into the identical CDR3. The chain uses TRBV3-1 (or the pseudogene TRBV3-2) and TRBJ2-5; no definite D call. Deletions cut 3 bases from V and 4 bases from J, with 6 bases between. The CDR3 contains 12 residues. CDR1 LGHDT and CDR2 YNNKEL come from the germline V gene (reference sequence). As DNA, the CDR3 is TGTGCCAGCAGCCAGGGCCGAGAGACCCAGTACTTC. It is translated as CASSQGRETQYF.

The V gene is TRBV7-2, the J gene TRBJ1-2, with no clear D. V lost 5 bases and J lost 4, with 11 bases in between. Germline values: CDR1 SGHTA, CDR2 FQGNSA. This CDR3 comprises 13 residues. In DNA form, the CDR3 reads TGTGCCAGCAGCCCAGACACCTCCTATGGCTACACCTTC. Encoded protein: CASSPDTSYGYTF.

The V gene is TRBV7-9, the J gene TRBJ2-2, with no clear D. The CDR3 contains 14 residues. V shed 3 bases and J shed 5 bases, with 10 bases lying between them. Germline loops: CDR1 SEHNR, CDR2 FQNEAQ (reference sequence). The CDR3 loop reads CASSFVASTGELFF. In DNA form, the CDR3 reads TGTGCCAGCAGCTTTGTGGCCTCAACCGGGGAGCTGTTTTTT.